The entry below gives a single T cell receptor (beta chain) sequence along with its context. Assay: immunoSEQ multiplex PCR; the TCRdb copy retains only in-frame clones and omits some. This table has approximately 240,000 clones, approximately 83% appearing once. The data originate from a study of blood T cell repertoires in COVID-19. Looking at the study overall: The analysed material was cDNA or gDNA that came from T cells, B-cell-depleted T cells, or PBMCs.

J gave up 4 bases and V 3 bases, and 15 bases lay outside the gene matches. This CDR3 is 18 amino acids long. Germline-derived CDR1 and CDR2 are ENHRY and SYGVKD. Sample: peripheral blood. V is TRBV10-3 and J is TRBJ1-3; TRBD1 matches 7 bases. The receptor was derived from a woman aged 30 to 39 who had recovered from COVID-19. Here the CDR3 reads CAISDPGIDRAAGNTIYF. CDR3 bases: TGTGCCATCAGTGACCCAGGTATTGACAGGGCTGCCGGAAACACCATATATTTT.